This T cell receptor (beta chain) was sequenced in a study of OX40 agonist ivuxolimab in advanced cancers. On the study more broadly: Ivuxolimab, which is an agonistic anti-OX40 (CD134) antibody, was administered to the patients.

The study's findings and limits: It was not determined which antigens were specifically recognized by the peripheral T cells that had undergone clonal expansion.

Clones were read by immunoSEQ multiplex PCR, and TCRdb kept only the in-frame ones, dropping some. The table shows fewer than 20,000 clones, with around 83% occurring only once. Germline V lookup: CDR1 MGHDK, CDR2 SYGVNS. The CDR3 has 13 amino acids. The ends were cut back, 4 bases at V and 0 bases at J, with 6 bases in the middle. Comment on this clone: The antigen is undetermined.

Blood got drawn at baseline, again on cycle 4 day 1, and then on cycle 7 day 1. This TCR was sampled from an adult with an advanced solid tumor such as melanoma, head and neck, liver or kidney cancer. J is TRBJ1-2 and V is TRBV25-1; D not resolved. Specimen: CD4+ or CD8+ T cells sorted from blood, collected in a trial of the OX40 agonist ivuxolimab. CDR3 sequence: CASSATANYGYTF. The CDR3 coding sequence is TGTGCCAGCAGTGCTACAGCTAACTATGGCTACACCTTC.